This TCR beta chain came from a study of T cells after yellow fever vaccination. The sample holds many counts of this clonotype. TCRdb used MiXCR to reprocess the 5' RACE reads, holding one entry per CDR3 protein. The sample has more than 80,000 distinct CDR3 sequences, less than 6% seen once. The TCR originated in a young man who received the YFV17D yellow fever vaccine. Sequencing was performed on CD8+ T cells sorted from PBMCs, taken 10 days after the yellow fever booster vaccination.

The CDR3 is CASSLALAGPSTDTQYF. As DNA, the CDR3 is TGCGCCAGCAGCTTGGCACTAGCGGGGCCTAGCACAGATACGCAGTATTTT. The chain uses TRBV5-1 and TRBJ2-3, with 10 bases fitting TRBD2. Germline V gene data show CDR1 as SGHRS and CDR2 as YFSETQ. This CDR3 is 17 amino acids long. V gave up 0 bases and J gave up 0 bases; unmatched junction bases: 4.